The T cell receptor (beta chain) described here comes from a study of T cell responses to AZD1222 COVID-19 vaccine. General study points: The CD4 TCRs associated with vaccination extended across spike and predominated at 160-218 and 743-854. Increases in Spike-specific TCR breadth and depth were seen after two AZD1222 doses. Among the donors, most were white British and more were female, and clonal diversity was possibly underestimated.

Assay: immunoSEQ multiplex PCR; the TCRdb copy retains only in-frame clones and omits some. This table holds more than 100,000 clones, about nine tenths found once. About this clone itself: Its antigen is undetermined.

CDR3 length: 14 residues. Germline V gene sequence: CDR1 SGHTA, CDR2 FQGNSA. The ends were cut back, 1 base at V and 0 bases at J, with 6 bases in the middle. This clonotype was sampled from an adult who received the AZD1222 COVID-19 vaccine. This specimen consisted of peripheral blood, obtained 28 days after the second AZD1222 dose. This rearrangement joins TRBV7-2 to TRBJ1-2; D is unresolved. DNA of the CDR3: TGTGCCAGCAGCTTAGTCGCGTCTAACTATGGCTACACCTTC. Encoded protein: CASSLVASNYGYTF.